This TCR beta chain was sequenced during a study of blood T cell repertoires in COVID-19. Overall study: Collection of acute and convalescent COVID-19 samples took place in the United States, Italy and Spain. PBMCs, B-cell-depleted T cells, or T cells were the source of the cDNA or gDNA that made up the material.

Followed over time, Seattle patients had been enrolled while infection was active. The CDR3 is 17 residues long. V shed 0 bases and J 4 bases; nucleotides not matched to a gene: 11. Germline lookup yields CDR1 MNHEY and CDR2 SVGEGT. Per the study methods: Scientists estimated how many nucleated cells there were by amplifying reference gene primers. Profiling relied on immunoSEQ multiplex PCR, and the TCRdb table lists in-frame clones only, not all of them. The D gene and trimming were derived from the DNA, and the V and J assignments and clone size from that table. The repertoire includes about 160,000 clones, around 82% of them detected once, and 6.5% to 9% sits in the top ten.

J is TRBJ1-2 and V is TRBV6-2 or TRBV6-3, with 7 bases lining up with TRBD1. The sequence was collected from a woman between 35 and 50 years old with COVID-19, enrolled during active disease. What was sequenced was peripheral blood. DNA of the CDR3: TGTGCCAGCAGTTACTCGAGGAAATCTGACAGGGCCTATGGCTACACCTTC. It encodes CASSYSRKSDRAYGYTF.